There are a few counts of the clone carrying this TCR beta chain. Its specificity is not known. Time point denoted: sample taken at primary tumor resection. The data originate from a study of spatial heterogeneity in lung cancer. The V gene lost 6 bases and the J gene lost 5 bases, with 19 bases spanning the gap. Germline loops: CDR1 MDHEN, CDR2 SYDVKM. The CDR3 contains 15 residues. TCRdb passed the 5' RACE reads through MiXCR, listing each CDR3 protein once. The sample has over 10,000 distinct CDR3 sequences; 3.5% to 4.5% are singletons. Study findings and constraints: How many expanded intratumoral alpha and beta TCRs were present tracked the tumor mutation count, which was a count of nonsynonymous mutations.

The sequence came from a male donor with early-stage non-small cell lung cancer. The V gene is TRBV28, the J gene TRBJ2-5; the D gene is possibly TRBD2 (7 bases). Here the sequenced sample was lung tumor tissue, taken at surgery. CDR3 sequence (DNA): TGTGCCAGCAGCCCGAGAGGGGGGGCGCGGGAGACCCAGTACTTC. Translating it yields CASSPRGGARETQYF. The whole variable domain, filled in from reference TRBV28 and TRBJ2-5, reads DVKVTQSSRYLVKRTGEKVFLECVQDMDHENMFWYRQDPGLGLRLIYFSYDVKMKEKGDIPEGYSVSREKKERFSLILESASTNQTSMYLCASSPRGGARETQYFGPGTRLLVL.